The source of this TCR beta chain is a study of blood T cell repertoires in COVID-19. The CDR3 is 12 residues long. Germline loops: CDR1 LNHDA, CDR2 SQIVND (reference sequence). Between the trimmed V and J ends, which lost 6 bases and 3 bases, there was a span of 6 bases. Sequencing was performed with immunoSEQ multiplex PCR; in TCRdb, only in-frame clones are kept and a portion is missing. The data contain approximately 74,000 clones, over 70% of them seen just once; the ten biggest clones take up over 2%. This receptor was taken from a man older than 75 with active or convalescent COVID-19. The chain recombines TRBV19 with TRBJ1-5, with D unresolved. Sequencing was done on a sample of peripheral blood. The CDR3 reads CASSSYNQPQHF. Here the CDR3 DNA reads TGTGCCAGTAGCAGTTACAATCAGCCCCAGCATTTT.